This T cell receptor (beta chain) derives from a study of T-cell memory formation after mild COVID-19. Across the whole study: The TCR clusters were mostly specific to one donor. Study findings and constraints: Pre-infection memory carried some responding clones, suggesting that cross-reactive memory joined.

CDR3 size: 16 residues. Germline V lookup: CDR1 SGHDN, CDR2 FVKESK. The V segment lost 4 bases and the J segment 7 bases; nucleotides outside the gene matches: 6. Sample barcodes and UMIs were carried by the TCR alpha and TCR beta cDNA libraries that 5'RACE generated with constant-segment primers. TCRdb reprocessed the 5' RACE reads via MiXCR and lists one record per CDR3 protein. Seen here are approximately 450,000 distinct CDR3 sequences, 18% observed once, and the top ten hold 9% to 15%. This clonotype was picked up a small number of times. Its target is not known. V and J are TRBV14 and TRBJ2-1; the match to TRBD2 covers 14 bases. Source material: PBMCs or a T cell subset sorted from them (not recorded which). The sequence derives from an adult woman who had mild COVID-19 (a few samples of this study predate the infection). Cell type and time point are not known. The CDR3 sequence is CASSRLAGGQANEQFF. As DNA, the CDR3 is TGTGCCAGCAGCCGACTAGCGGGAGGGCAGGCGAATGAGCAGTTCTTC.